Listed below are T cell receptor beta chains from one sample, sequenced in a study of T cells in localized non-small cell lung cancer. This table comes from immunoSEQ multiplex PCR, and its TCRdb copy is limited to in-frame clones, with some not included. This sample has approximately 21,000 clones; 90% occur once, and the top ten carry 6.9%. The sequenced sample was peripheral blood, obtained before any cancer treatment. Receptors were obtained from a woman between 35 and 75 years old with stage I lung adenocarcinoma. CDR3s include the opening cysteine and the closing phenylalanine or tryptophan. Each record gives: J gene, V gene, clone size, D gene, CDR3 DNA, CDR3 protein. The D gene is left open where the match is weak. Some rows mark clone size as missing; the rest say once, few, many or name a class of expanded clone.

>TRBJ2-3|TRBV28|-|-
TGTGCCAGCAGTTTGGGAAACCCCAGAGGGACAGATACGCAGTATTTT
CASSLGNPRGTDTQYF
>TRBJ1-5|TRBV6-6|-|-
TGTGCCAGCAGTTACCAGGGGCAAAATCAGCCCCAGCATTTT
CASSYQGQNQPQHF
>TRBJ2-5|TRBV30|-|-
TGTGCCTGGAGTGTACGAACTGCAACTCCCCAAGAGACCCAGTACTTC
CAWSVRTATPQETQYF
>TRBJ1-4|TRBV4-3|-|-
TGCGCCAGCAGCCGGAGCTACAGGGCAACTAATGAAAAACTGTTTTTT
CASSRSYRATNEKLFF
>TRBJ2-1|TRBV19|-|TRBD2
TGTGCCAGTAGGTCCAACCTAGCGGGAGATTTAAATGAGCAGTTCTTC
CASRSNLAGDLNEQFF
>TRBJ1-6|TRBV10-3|-|-
TGTGCCACCCAGACAAGGGGAGTAGAATCACCCCTCCACTTT
CATQTRGVESPLHF
>TRBJ1-3|TRBV9|-|-
TGTGCCAGCTCGGCGGGTCCTGGAAACACCATATATTTT
CASSAGPGNTIYF
>TRBJ2-2|TRBV11-3|-|-
TGTGCCAGCAGCCCCCTAGGGGGGGACACCGGGGAGCTGTTTTTT
CASSPLGGDTGELFF
>TRBJ2-7|TRBV6-4|-|TRBD2
TGTGCCAGCAGGACTAGCGGGAGGAGCTCCTACGAGCAGTACTTC
CASRTSGRSSYEQYF
>TRBJ2-7|TRBV27|-|TRBD2
TGTGCCAGCAGTCTCCGACTAGCGGGAGGGTACGAGCAGTACTTC
CASSLRLAGGYEQYF
>TRBJ1-4|TRBV18|-|-
TGTGCCAGCTCACCTAGGCCTTGGGATGAAAAACTGTTTTTT
CASSPRPWDEKLFF
>TRBJ2-7|TRBV30|-|-
TGTGCCTGGGAAAGGGAGCGGGTAAGCTACGAGCAGTACTTC
CAWERERVSYEQYF
>TRBJ2-1|TRBV7-2|-|TRBD1
TGTGCCAGCAGCTTAGACAGGGGACAAAGAGAGCAGTTCTTC
CASSLDRGQREQFF
>TRBJ2-6|TRBV2|-|-
TGTGCCAGCAGTGAATACAGCTCTGGGGCCAACGTCCTGACTTTC
CASSEYSSGANVLTF
>TRBJ1-3|TRBV5-5|-|-
TGTGCCAGCAGCTTAGGGGGCTCTGGAAACACCATATATTTT
CASSLGGSGNTIYF
>TRBJ2-7|TRBV11-2|-|-
TGTGCCAGCACCTCTCTGAAGCGGCTGACCTACGAGCAGTACTTC
CASTSLKRLTYEQYF
>TRBJ2-5|TRBV15|-|-
TGTGCCACCAGCAGAGAGGCAGCTCAAGAGACCCAGTACTTC
CATSREAAQETQYF
>TRBJ2-7|TRBV10-3|-|-
TGTGCCATCAGTGACCGGGACGGAGGCAACGAGCAGTACTTC
CAISDRDGGNEQYF
>TRBJ1-2|TRBV7-9|-|-
TGTGCCAGCAGCCCAACGGGAAACTATGGCTACACCTTC
CASSPTGNYGYTF
>TRBJ1-5|TRBV28|-|-
TGTGCCAGCAGTTTATTTCGGGGAACCCATCAGCCCCAGCATTTT
CASSLFRGTHQPQHF
>TRBJ1-1|TRBV7-3|few|TRBD1
TGTGCCAGCGGACAGGGTGGGAACACTGAAGCTTTCTTT
CASGQGGNTEAFF
>TRBJ2-1|TRBV19|-|TRBD2
TGTGCCAGTAGTAGGGGGGGTAGCAATGAGCAGTTCTTC
CASSRGGSNEQFF
>TRBJ1-4|TRBV5-1|-|-
TGCGCCAGCAGCTTGGGCGGCAGACGCGATGCAACTAATGAAAAACTGTTTTTT
CASSLGGRRDATNEKLFF
>TRBJ2-2|TRBV19|-|-
TGTGCCAGTAGTATGAGCCTATACACCGGGGAGCTGTTTTTT
CASSMSLYTGELFF
>TRBJ2-1|TRBV7-9|-|-
TGTGCCAGCAGCTTAGGGGCGGGAACCTTCGATGAGCAGTTCTTC
CASSLGAGTFDEQFF
>TRBJ1-4|TRBV28|-|-
TGTGCCAGCAAACGGCAGGGGCTTCGAAAACTGTTTTTT
CASKRQGLRKLFF
>TRBJ2-1|TRBV27|-|-
TGTGCCAGCCAGGAAGGCCTGTACAATGAGCAGTTCTTC
CASQEGLYNEQFF
>TRBJ2-6|TRBV27|-|-
TGTGCCAGCAGTTTGAGGGGCAGTTCTCACTCTGGGGCCAACGTCCTGACTTTC
CASSLRGSSHSGANVLTF
>TRBJ1-2|TRBV6-5|-|-
TGTGCCAGCGGAAACTTGTGGACGGTTAACTATGGCTACACCTTC
CASGNLWTVNYGYTF
>TRBJ2-2|TRBV5-5|once|-
TGTGCCAGCCAGGGACGGGACACCGGGGAGCTGTTTTTT
CASQGRDTGELFF
>TRBJ2-1|TRBV27|-|TRBD2
TGTGCCGCAGGGCTAGCGGGAGTCCAATTGATCTTC
CAAGLAGVQLIF
>TRBJ2-3|TRBV2|-|-
TGTGCCAGCAGTGAGGGAAGCACAGATACGCAGTATTTT
CASSEGSTDTQYF
>TRBJ1-1|TRBV14|-|-
TGTGCCAGCAGCCAAATCTTGCAGGGGGAAGCTTTCTTT
CASSQILQGEAFF
>TRBJ1-2|TRBV14|-|-
TGTGCCAGCAGCCAGGCCCATGGACGCTACACCTTC
CASSQAHGRYTF
>TRBJ1-2|TRBV19|once|-
TGTGCCAGTAGTCCAATAAGCAGGGGCACTAACTATGGCTACACCTTC
CASSPISRGTNYGYTF
>TRBJ2-3|TRBV10-3|-|TRBD2
TGTGCCACGGGGCTAGCGGGAGACGCAGATACGCAGTATTTT
CATGLAGDADTQYF
>TRBJ2-1|TRBV28|-|-
TGTGCCAGCCGGACGGGACCGAAGAACAATGAGCAGTTCTTC
CASRTGPKNNEQFF
>TRBJ1-1|TRBV9|-|-
TGTGCCAGCAGCCCCCAACAGGGAAACACTGAAGCTTTCTTT
CASSPQQGNTEAFF
>TRBJ1-3|TRBV25-1|-|-
TGTGCCAGCAGTGACTCACGAGGCCAAGGAAACACCATATATTTT
CASSDSRGQGNTIYF
>TRBJ2-3|TRBV5-1|-|-
TGCGCCAGCGGGAGTCGTGGTGGCACAGATACGCAGTATTTT
CASGSRGGTDTQYF
>TRBJ2-2|TRBV28|-|TRBD2
TGTGCCAGCAGTTTAAAGGGGACTACCTTGGTCGGGGAGCTGTTTTTT
CASSLKGTTLVGELFF
>TRBJ2-1|TRBV7-8|-|TRBD2
TGTGCCAGCAGCTTTAGCGGGAGGACTGAGCAGTTCTTC
CASSFSGRTEQFF
>TRBJ1-5|TRBV7-9|-|-
TGTGCCAGCAGCCGTCCGGAGGGCAATCAGCCCCAGCATTTT
CASSRPEGNQPQHF
>TRBJ1-2|TRBV4-3|-|-
TGCGCCAGCAGCCAAGATTTTGGGGGGCCCTATGGCTACACCTTC
CASSQDFGGPYGYTF
>TRBJ1-4|TRBV6-6|-|-
TGTGCCAGCAGTTACTCAGGGGGGGCAACTAATGAAAAACTGTTTTTT
CASSYSGGATNEKLFF
>TRBJ1-2|TRBV28|-|-
TGTGCCAGGAGTCATGGCTACACCTTC
CARSHGYTF
>TRBJ1-1|TRBV5-1|-|-
TGCGCCAGCAGCTCAAGACCGGCAGGGGCGAACACTGAAGCTTTCTTT
CASSSRPAGANTEAFF
>TRBJ2-3|TRBV5-5|-|-
TGTGCCAGCAACCTAATGACAGGTGCCACAGATACGCAGTATTTT
CASNLMTGATDTQYF
>TRBJ1-6|TRBV30|-|TRBD1
TGTGCCTGGAGTGTACAGGACAGGGTGCCTATCTGGGATTCACCCCTCCACTTT
CAWSVQDRVPIWDSPLHF
>TRBJ1-1|TRBV5-5|-|-
TGTGCCAGCAGAAGTTTTCCGGAGATCCCTGAAGCTTTCTTT
CASRSFPEIPEAFF
>TRBJ2-1|TRBV7-3|-|-
TGTGCCAGCAGCTTACCGGGTTCCAGAAACAATGAGCAGTTCTTC
CASSLPGSRNNEQFF
>TRBJ2-4|TRBV19|-|TRBD2
TGTGCCAGTAGTGGCCTAGCGGGAGTTGACAAAAACATTCAGTACTTC
CASSGLAGVDKNIQYF
>TRBJ2-1|TRBV5-1|-|-
TGCGCCAGCAGCCTCGCTACCTACAATGAGCAGTTCTTC
CASSLATYNEQFF
>TRBJ1-3|TRBV5-4|-|TRBD1
TGTGCCAGCAGCCTCGGGACAGGCTCTGGAAACACCATATATTTT
CASSLGTGSGNTIYF
>TRBJ2-2|TRBV7-2|-|TRBD1
TGTGCCAGCAGAATTCCGCGGACAGGGGCCACCGGGGAGCTGTTTTTT
CASRIPRTGATGELFF